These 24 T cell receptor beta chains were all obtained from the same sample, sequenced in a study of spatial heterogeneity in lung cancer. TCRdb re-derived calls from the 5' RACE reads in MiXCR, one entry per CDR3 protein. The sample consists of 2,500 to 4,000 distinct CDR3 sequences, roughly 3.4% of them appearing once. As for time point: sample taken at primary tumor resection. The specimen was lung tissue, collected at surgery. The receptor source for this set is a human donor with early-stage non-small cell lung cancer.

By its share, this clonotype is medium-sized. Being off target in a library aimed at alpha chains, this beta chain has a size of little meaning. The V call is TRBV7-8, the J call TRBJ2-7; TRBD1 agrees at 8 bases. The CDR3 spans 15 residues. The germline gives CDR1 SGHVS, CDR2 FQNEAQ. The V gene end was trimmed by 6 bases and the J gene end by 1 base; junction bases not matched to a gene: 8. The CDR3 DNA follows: TGTGCCAGCAGAGGCCGGGACAGGCCTTCCTACGAGCAGTACTTC. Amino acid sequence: CASRGRDRPSYEQYF.

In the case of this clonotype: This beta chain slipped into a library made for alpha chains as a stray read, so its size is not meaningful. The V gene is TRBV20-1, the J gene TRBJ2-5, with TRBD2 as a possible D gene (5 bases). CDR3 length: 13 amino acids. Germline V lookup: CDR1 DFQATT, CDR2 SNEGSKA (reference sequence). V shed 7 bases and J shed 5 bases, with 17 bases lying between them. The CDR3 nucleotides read TGCAGTGGGCGAATTCTAGCTCGGGAGACCCAGTACTTC. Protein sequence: CSGRILARETQYF.

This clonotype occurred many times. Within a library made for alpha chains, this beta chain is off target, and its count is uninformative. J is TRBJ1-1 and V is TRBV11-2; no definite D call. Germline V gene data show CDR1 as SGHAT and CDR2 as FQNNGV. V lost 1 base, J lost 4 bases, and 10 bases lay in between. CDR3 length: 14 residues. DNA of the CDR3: TGTGCCAGCAGCTTAGGAATAATCGGCACTGAAGCTTTCTTT. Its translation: CASSLGIIGTEAFF.

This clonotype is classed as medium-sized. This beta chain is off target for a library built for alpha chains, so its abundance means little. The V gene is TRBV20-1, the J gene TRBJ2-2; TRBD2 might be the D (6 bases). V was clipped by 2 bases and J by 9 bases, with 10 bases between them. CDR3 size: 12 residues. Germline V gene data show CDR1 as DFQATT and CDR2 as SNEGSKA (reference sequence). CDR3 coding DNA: TGCAGTGCTAGACCGGCGGGGCGGGAGCTGTTTTTT. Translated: CSARPAGRELFF.

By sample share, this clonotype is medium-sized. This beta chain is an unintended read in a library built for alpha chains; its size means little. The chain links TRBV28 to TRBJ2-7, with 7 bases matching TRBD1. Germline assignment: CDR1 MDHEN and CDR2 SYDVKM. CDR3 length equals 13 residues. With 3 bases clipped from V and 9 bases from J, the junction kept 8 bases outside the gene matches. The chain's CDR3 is CASSFSDRPLQYV. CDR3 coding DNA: TGTGCCAGCAGTTTCTCGGACAGGCCCCTGCAGTACGTC.

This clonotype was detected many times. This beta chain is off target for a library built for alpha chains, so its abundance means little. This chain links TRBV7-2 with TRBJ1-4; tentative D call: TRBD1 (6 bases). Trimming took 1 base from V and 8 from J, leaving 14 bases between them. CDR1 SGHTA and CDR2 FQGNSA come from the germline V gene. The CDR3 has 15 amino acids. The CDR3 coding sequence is TGTGCCAGCAGCTTAGATACAGGGAAGAACGAAAAACTGTTTTTT. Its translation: CASSLDTGKNEKLFF.

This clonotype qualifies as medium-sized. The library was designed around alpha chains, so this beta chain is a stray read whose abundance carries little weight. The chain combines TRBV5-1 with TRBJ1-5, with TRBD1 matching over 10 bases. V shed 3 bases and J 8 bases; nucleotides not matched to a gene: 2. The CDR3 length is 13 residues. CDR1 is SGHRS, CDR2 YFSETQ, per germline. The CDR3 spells CASSWTGGEPQHF. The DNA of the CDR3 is TGCGCCAGCAGCTGGACAGGGGGAGAGCCCCAGCATTTT. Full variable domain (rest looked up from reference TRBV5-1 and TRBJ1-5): KAGVTQTPRYLIKTRGQQVTLSCSPISGHRSVSWYQQTPGQGLQFLFEYFSETQRNKGNFPGRFSGRQFSNSRSEMNVSTLELGDSALYLCASSWTGGEPQHFGDGTRLSIL.

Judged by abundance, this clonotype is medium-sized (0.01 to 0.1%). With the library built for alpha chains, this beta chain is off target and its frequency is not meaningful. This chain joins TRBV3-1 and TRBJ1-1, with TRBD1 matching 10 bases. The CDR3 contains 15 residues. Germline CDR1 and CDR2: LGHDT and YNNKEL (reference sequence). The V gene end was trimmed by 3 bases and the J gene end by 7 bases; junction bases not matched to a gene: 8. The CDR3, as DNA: TGTGCCAGCAGCCAGGGGACAGGGGCCGCGGGTGAAGCTTTCTTT. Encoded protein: CASSQGTGAAGEAFF.

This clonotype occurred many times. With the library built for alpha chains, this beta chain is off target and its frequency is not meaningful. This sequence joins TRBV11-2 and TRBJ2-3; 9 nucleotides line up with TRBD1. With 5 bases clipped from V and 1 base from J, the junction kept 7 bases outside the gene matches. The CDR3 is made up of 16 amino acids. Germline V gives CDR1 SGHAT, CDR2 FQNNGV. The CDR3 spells CASSPTGGLGTDTQYF. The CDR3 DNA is TGTGCCAGCAGCCCGACAGGGGGTTTAGGCACAGATACGCAGTATTTT.

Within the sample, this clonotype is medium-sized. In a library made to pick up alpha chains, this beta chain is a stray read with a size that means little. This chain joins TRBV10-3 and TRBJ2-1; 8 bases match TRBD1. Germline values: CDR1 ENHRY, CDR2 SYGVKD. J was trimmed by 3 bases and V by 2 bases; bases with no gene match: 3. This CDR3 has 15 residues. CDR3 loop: CAISETGTGYNEQFF. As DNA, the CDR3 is TGTGCCATCAGTGAGACCGGGACAGGCTACAATGAGCAGTTCTTC.

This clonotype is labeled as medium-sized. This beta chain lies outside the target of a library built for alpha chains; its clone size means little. Here the CDR3 DNA reads TGTGCCAGCAGCCCTCCGACCCCCTCTGAAGCTTTCTTT. Protein sequence: CASSPPTPSEAFF. The chain couples TRBV9 to TRBJ1-1; no firm D call. The CDR3 contains 13 residues. The ends were cut back, 4 bases at V and 6 bases at J, with 13 bases in the middle. Germline values: CDR1 SGDLS, CDR2 YYNGEE.

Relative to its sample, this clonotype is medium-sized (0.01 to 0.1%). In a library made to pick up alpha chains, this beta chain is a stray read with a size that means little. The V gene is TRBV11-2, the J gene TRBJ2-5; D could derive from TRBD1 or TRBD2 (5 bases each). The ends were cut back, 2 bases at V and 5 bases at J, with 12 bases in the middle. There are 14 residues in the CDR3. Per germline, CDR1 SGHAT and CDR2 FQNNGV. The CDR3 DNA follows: TGTGCCAGCAGCTTAAGACGGGGCTGGGAGACCCAGTACTTC. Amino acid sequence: CASSLRRGWETQYF.

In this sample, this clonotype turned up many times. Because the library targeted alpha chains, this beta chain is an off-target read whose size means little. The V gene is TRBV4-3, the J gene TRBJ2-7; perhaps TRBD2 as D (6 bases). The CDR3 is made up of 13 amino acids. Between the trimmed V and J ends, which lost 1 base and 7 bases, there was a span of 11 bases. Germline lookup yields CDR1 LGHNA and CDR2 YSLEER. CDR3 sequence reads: CASSQVYGREQYF. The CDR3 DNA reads TGCGCCAGCAGCCAAGTATATGGGAGGGAGCAGTACTTC.

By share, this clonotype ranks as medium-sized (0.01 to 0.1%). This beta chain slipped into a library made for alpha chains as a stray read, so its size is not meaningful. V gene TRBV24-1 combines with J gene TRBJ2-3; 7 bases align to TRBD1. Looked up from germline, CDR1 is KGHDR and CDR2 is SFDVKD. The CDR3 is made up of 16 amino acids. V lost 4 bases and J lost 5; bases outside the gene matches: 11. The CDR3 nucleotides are TGTGCCACCAGTGACATTAGACAGGGATGGGGAGATACGCAGTATTTT. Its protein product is CATSDIRQGWGDTQYF.

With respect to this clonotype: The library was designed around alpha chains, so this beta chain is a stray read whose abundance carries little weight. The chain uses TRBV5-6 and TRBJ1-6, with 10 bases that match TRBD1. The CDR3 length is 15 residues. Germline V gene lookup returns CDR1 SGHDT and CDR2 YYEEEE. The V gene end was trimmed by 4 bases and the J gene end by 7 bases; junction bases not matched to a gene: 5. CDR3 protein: CASSGTTGGNSPLHF. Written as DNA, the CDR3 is TGTGCCAGCAGCGGGACGACAGGGGGCAATTCACCCCTCCACTTT. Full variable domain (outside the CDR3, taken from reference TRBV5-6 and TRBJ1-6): DAGVTQSPTHLIKTRGQQVTLRCSPKSGHDTVSWYQQALGQGPQFIFQYYEEEERQRGNFPDRFSGHQFPNYSSELNVNALLLGDSALYLCASSGTTGGNSPLHFGNGTRLTVT.

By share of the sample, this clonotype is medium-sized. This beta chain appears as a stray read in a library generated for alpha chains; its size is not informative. The CDR3 spells CASSLQQANEKLFF. The CDR3 DNA follows: TGTGCCAGCAGCTTGCAGCAGGCTAATGAAAAACTGTTTTTT. J is TRBJ1-4 and V is TRBV5-4, with unresolved D. V shed 1 base and J shed 3 bases, with 7 bases lying between them. The germline V gene encodes CDR1 SGHNT and CDR2 YYREEE (reference sequence). CDR3 size: 14 residues. Full variable domain (remainder filled in from reference TRBV5-4 and TRBJ1-4): ETGVTQSPTHLIKTRGQQVTLRCSSQSGHNTVSWYQQALGQGPQFIFQYYREEENGRGNFPPRFSGLQFPNYSSELNVNALELDDSALYLCASSLQQANEKLFFGSGTQLSVL.

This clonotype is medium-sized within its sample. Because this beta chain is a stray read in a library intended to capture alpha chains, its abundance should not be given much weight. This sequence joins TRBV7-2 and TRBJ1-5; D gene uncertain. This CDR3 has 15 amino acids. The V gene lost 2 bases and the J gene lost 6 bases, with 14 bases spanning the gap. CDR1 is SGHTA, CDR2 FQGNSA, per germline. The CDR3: CASSLSPTGSQPQHF. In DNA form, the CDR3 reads TGTGCCAGCAGCTTATCCCCCACGGGGTCTCAGCCCCAGCATTTT.

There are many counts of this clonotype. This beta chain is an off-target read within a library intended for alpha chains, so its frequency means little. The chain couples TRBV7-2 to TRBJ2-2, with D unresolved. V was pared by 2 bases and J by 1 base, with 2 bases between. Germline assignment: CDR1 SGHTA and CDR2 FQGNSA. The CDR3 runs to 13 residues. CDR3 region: CASSLLNTGELFF. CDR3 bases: TGTGCCAGCAGCTTACTGAACACCGGGGAGCTGTTTTTT.

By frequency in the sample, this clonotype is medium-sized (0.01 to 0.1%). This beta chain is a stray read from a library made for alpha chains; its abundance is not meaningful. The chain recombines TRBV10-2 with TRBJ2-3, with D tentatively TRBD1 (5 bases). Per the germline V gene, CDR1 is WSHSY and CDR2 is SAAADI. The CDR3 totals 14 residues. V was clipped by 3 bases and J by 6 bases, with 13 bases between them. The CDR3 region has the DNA TGCGCCAGCAGTGACGGGCGAAGGGGCGATACGCAGTATTTT. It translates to CASSDGRRGDTQYF.

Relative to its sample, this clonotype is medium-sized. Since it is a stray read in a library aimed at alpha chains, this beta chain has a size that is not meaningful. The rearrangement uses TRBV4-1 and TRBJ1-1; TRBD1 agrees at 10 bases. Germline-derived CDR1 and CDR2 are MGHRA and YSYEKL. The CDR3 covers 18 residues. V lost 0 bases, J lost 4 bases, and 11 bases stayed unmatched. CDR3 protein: CASSQDELGQGWTTEAFF. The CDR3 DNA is TGCGCCAGCAGCCAAGATGAGCTGGGACAGGGGTGGACCACTGAAGCTTTCTTT.

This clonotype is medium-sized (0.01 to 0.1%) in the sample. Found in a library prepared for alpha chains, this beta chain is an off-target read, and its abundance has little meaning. The CDR3 protein is CASSRTGTPTNEKLFF. Written as DNA, the CDR3 is TGTGCCAGCAGTCGGACAGGGACCCCAACTAATGAAAAACTGTTTTTT. The chain uses TRBV12-3 or TRBV12-4 and TRBJ1-4; TRBD1 agrees at 8 bases. CDR3 length: 16 amino acids. The V and J ends lost 5 bases and 0 bases, in that order; junction bases with no gene match: 5.

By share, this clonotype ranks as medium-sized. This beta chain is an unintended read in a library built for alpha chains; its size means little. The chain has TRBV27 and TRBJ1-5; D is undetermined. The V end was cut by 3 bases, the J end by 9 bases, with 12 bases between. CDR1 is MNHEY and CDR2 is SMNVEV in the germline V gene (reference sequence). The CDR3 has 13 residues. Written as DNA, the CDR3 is TGTGCCAGCAGTTTTTCAATCGATTTGCCCCAGCATTTT. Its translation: CASSFSIDLPQHF.

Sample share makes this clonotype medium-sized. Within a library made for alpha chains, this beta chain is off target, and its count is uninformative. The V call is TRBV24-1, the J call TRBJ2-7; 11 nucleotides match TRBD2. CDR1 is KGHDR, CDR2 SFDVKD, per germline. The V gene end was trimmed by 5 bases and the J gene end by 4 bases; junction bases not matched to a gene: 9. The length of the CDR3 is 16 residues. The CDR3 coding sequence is TGTGCCACCAGTGCCACTGGGACTAGCGGAATTTACGAGCAGTACGTC. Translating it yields CATSATGTSGIYEQYV.

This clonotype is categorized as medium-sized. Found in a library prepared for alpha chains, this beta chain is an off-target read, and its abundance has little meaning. CDR3 amino acids: CASSSRVGRSISVSYEQYF. In DNA form, the CDR3 reads TGTGCCAGCAGCTCGAGAGTGGGCAGATCGATCTCTGTGTCCTACGAGCAGTACTTC. This rearrangement joins TRBV11-2 to TRBJ2-7; no clear D. CDR3 length: 19 residues. Germline values: CDR1 SGHAT, CDR2 FQNNGV. The V end lost 4 bases, the J end lost 1 base, and 26 bases lay between the germline ends.